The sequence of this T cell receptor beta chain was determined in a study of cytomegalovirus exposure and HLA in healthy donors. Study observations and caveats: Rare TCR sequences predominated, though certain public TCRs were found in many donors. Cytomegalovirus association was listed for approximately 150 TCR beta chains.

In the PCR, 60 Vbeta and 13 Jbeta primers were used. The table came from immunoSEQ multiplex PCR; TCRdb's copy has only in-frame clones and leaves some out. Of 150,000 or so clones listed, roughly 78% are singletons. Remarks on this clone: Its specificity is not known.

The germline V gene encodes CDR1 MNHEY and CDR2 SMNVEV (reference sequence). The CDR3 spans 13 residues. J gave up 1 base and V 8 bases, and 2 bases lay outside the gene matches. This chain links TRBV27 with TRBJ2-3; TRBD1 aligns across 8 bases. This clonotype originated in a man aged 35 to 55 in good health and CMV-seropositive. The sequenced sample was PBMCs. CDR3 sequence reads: CASRDRRTDTQYF. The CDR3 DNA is TGTGCCAGCCGGGACAGGCGCACAGATACGCAGTATTTT.